This entry is about one TCR beta chain. The antigen is unknown. The PCR contained 60 Vbeta and 13 Jbeta primers. Under the authors' procedure: In a later analysis, the count reached about 75 million unique TCR beta chains, with 10 million to 14 million shared. Assay: immunoSEQ multiplex PCR; the TCRdb copy retains only in-frame clones and omits some. D and trimming come from the DNA, and the V and J calls and clone size come from that table. This table holds 130,000 to 150,000 clones, more than 60% found once. This record comes from a study of cytomegalovirus exposure and HLA in healthy donors. Study-level results: What TCR beta sequences reportedly achieved was accurate prediction of HLA-A and HLA-B alleles in most subjects. Equally common other TCR beta chains were less clonally expanded than HLA-associated ones, a later analysis found. Within an earlier analysis, most TCR beta V segments proved productive either about 90% or about 30% of the time.

Per germline, CDR1 LGHNA and CDR2 YNFKEQ. This CDR3 spans 17 amino acids. Between the trimmed V and J ends, which lost 2 bases and 0 bases, there was a span of 11 bases. The sequencing sample was made of PBMCs. The source is a male donor in good health and CMV-seronegative. The chain employs TRBV4-2 and TRBJ1-6; D gene ambiguous. In DNA form, the CDR3 reads TGTGCCAGCAGCCAACTCAAGTCGAGCTCCTATAATTCACCCCTCCACTTT. Its translation is CASSQLKSSSYNSPLHF.